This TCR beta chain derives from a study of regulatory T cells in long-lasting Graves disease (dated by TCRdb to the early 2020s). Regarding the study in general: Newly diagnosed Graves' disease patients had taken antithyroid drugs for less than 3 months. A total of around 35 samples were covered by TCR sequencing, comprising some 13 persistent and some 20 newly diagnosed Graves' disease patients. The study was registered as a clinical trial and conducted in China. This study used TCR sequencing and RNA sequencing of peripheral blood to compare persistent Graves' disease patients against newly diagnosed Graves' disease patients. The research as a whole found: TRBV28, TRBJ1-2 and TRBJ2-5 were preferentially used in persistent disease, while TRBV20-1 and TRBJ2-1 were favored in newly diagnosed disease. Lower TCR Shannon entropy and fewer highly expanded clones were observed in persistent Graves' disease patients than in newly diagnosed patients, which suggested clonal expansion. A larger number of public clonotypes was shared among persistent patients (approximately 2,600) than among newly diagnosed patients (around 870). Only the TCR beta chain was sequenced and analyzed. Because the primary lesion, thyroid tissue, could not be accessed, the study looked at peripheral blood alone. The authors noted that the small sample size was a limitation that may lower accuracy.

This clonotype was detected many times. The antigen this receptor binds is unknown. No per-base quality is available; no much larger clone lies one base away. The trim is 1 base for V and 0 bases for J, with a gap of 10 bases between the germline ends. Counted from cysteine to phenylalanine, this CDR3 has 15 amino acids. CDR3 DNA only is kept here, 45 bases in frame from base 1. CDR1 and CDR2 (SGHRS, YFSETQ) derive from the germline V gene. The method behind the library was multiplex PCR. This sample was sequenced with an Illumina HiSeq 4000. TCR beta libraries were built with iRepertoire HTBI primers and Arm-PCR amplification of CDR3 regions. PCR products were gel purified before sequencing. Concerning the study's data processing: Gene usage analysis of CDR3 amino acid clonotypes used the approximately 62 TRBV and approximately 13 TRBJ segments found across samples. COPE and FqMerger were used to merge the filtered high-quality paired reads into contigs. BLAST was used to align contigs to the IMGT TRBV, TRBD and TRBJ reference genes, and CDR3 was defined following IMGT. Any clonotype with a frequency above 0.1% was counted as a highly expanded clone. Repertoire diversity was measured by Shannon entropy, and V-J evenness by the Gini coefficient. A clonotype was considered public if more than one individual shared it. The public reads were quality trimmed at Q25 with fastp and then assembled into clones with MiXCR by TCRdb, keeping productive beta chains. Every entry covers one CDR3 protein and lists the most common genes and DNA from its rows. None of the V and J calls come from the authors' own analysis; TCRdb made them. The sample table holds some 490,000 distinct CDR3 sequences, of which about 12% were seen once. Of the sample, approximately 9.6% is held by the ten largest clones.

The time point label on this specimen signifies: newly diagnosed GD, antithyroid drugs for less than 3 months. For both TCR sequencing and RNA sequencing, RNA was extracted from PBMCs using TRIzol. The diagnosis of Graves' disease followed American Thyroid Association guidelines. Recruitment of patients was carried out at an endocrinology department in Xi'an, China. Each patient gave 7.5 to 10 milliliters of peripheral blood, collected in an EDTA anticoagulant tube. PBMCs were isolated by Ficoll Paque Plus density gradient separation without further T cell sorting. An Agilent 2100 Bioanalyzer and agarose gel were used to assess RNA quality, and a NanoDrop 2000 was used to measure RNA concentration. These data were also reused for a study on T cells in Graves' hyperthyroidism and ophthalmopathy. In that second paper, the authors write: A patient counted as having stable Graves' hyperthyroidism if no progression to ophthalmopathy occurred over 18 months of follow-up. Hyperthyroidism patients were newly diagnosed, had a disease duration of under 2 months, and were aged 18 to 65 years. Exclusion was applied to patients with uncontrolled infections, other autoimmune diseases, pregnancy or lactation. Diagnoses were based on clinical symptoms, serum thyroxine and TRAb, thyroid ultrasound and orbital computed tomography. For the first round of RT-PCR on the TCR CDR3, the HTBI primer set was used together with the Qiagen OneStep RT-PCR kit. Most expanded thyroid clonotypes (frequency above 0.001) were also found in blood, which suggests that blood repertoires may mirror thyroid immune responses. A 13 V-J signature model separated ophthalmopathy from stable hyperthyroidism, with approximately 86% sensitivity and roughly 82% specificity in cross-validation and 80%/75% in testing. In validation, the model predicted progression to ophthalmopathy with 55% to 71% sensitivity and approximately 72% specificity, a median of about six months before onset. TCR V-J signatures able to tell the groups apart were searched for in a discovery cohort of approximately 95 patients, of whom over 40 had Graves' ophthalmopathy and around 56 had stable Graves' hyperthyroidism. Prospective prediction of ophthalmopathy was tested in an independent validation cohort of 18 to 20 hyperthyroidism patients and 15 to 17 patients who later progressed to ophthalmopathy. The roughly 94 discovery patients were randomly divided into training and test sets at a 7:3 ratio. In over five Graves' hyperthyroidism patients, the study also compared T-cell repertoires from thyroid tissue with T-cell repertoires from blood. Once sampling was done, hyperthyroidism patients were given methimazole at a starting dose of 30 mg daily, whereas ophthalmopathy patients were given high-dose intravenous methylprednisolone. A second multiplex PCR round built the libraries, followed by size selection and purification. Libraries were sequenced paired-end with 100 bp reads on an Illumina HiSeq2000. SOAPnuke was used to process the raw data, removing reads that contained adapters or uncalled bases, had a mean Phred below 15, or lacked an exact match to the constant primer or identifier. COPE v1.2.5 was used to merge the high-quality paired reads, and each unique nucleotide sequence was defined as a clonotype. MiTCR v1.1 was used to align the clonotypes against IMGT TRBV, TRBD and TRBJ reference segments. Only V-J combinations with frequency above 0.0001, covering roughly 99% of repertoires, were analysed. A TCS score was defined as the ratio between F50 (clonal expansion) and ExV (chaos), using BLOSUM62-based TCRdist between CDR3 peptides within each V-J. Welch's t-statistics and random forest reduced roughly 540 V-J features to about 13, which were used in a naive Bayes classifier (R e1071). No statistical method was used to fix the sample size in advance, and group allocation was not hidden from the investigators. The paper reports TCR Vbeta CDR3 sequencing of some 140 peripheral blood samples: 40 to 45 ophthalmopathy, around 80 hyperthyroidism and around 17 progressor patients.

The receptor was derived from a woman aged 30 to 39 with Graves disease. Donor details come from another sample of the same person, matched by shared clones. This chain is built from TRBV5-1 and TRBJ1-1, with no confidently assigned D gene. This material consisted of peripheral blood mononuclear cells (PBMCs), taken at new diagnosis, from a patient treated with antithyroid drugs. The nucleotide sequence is TGCGCCAGCAGCTTGTCACTGGGCATGAACACTGAAGCTTTCTTT. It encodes CASSLSLGMNTEAFF.